A selection of T cell receptor beta chains follows, all from one sample in a study of T cells in Graves' hyperthyroidism and ophthalmopathy. A single record per CDR3 protein comes from TCRdb applying MiXCR to the multiplex PCR reads. The data hold around 690,000 distinct CDR3 sequences, with approximately 15% observed a single time. Input material: blood. The receptors shown here come from a man in his fifties with Graves' hyperthyroidism. CDR3s include the opening cysteine and the closing phenylalanine or tryptophan. Fields, in order: J gene, V gene, clone size, D gene, CDR3 length, CDR3 DNA, CDR3 protein. D genes are given only for firm matches. Rows give clone size only sometimes, using once, few, many, or a class for an expanded clone.

>TRBJ1-1|TRBV19|many|-|15
TGTGCCAGTAGTACCGACCCCCCGGGAGACACTGAAGCTTTCTTT
CASSTDPPGDTEAFF
>TRBJ2-3|TRBV11-2|many|TRBD2|16
TGTGCCAGCAGCTTAAGTGGGGCCGGGAGGGGAGATACGCAGTATTTT
CASSLSGAGRGDTQYF
>TRBJ2-7|TRBV6-2/TRBV6-3|few|TRBD2|14
TGTGCCAGCACCACACCAGCGGGAGTGTACGAGCAGTACTTC
CASTTPAGVYEQYF
>TRBJ1-1|TRBV19|-|-|14
TGTGCCAGTAGTATACAGGGATCGAACACTGAAGCTTTCTTT
CASSIQGSNTEAFF
>TRBJ2-1|TRBV5-4|many|TRBD2|16
TGTGCCAGCAGCACTGAACTAGCGGGAGTTCCCAATGAGCAGTTCTTC
CASSTELAGVPNEQFF
>TRBJ2-5|TRBV5-1|-|-|14
TGCGCCAGCAGCCGAGGGAACCTGGGAGAGACCCAGTACTTC
CASSRGNLGETQYF
>TRBJ1-6|TRBV20-1|-|-|16
TGCAGTGCTATTCCACAAGGGCAGGGAACGAATTCACCCCTCCACTTT
CSAIPQGQGTNSPLHF
>TRBJ2-7|TRBV18|many|TRBD1|14
TGTGCCAGCTCAACAGACAGGGGCGCCTACGAGCAGTACTTC
CASSTDRGAYEQYF
>TRBJ2-5|TRBV6-1|many|TRBD2|14
TGTGCCAGCACCCGACTAGCGGGGCAAGAGACCCAGTACTTC
CASTRLAGQETQYF
>TRBJ2-7|TRBV2|many|TRBD1|13
TGTGCCAGCAGTACCGGGACAGGGGGCGAGCAGTACTTC
CASSTGTGGEQYF
>TRBJ2-3|TRBV7-6|many|-|15
TGTGCCAGCAGCTTACGGGACTTACCTACAGATACGCAGTATTTT
CASSLRDLPTDTQYF
>TRBJ2-2|TRBV19|few|-|14
TGTGCCACCAAGGTACAGGGTCGGACCGGGGAGCTGTTTTTT
CATKVQGRTGELFF
>TRBJ1-5|TRBV7-2|-|-|15
TGTGCCAGCAGCTTAGGTGGGGACACATATCAGCCCCAGCATTTT
CASSLGGDTYQPQHF
>TRBJ2-7|TRBV20-1|many|-|11
TGCAGTGCCCCAAGGGGCTACGAGCAGTACTTC
CSAPRGYEQYF
>TRBJ2-3|TRBV11-2|many|-|16
TGTGCCAGCAGCCCCGGGGTGAGCTGGGAGGAAGATACGCAGTATTTT
CASSPGVSWEEDTQYF
>TRBJ2-7|TRBV27|many|-|14
TGTGCCAGCAGTTTTAGTACCGGCTCCTACGAGCAGTACTTC
CASSFSTGSYEQYF
>TRBJ2-1|TRBV6-1|many|TRBD1|16
TGTGCCAGCAGTGCCTGGGGACAGGGACCCTACAATGAGCAGTTCTTC
CASSAWGQGPYNEQFF
>TRBJ2-5|TRBV7-9|many|TRBD2|15
TGTGCCAGCAGCCCTGGACTAGCGGCTGAAGAGACCCAGTACTTC
CASSPGLAAEETQYF